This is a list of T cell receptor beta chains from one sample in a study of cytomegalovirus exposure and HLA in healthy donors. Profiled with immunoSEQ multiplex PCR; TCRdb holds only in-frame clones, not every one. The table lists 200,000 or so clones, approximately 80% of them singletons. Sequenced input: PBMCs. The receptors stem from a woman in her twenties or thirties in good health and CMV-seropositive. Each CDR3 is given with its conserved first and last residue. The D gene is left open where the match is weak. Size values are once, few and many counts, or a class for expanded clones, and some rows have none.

DNA: TGTGCCAGCAGCTCGATGGAGGAGCAGTTCTTC
CDR3: CASSSMEEQFF
D: .
V: TRBV11-3
length: 11
J: TRBJ2-1
size: .

DNA: TGTGCCAGCAGTGAATTGATGAGGGCGACTGAAGCTTTCTTT
CDR3: CASSELMRATEAFF
D: .
V: TRBV2
length: 14
J: TRBJ1-1
size: .

DNA: TGCGCCAGCAGCTTGGCGAGGGGGCGCCCGAGCGGAATGGCCACTGAAGCTTTCTTT
CDR3: CASSLARGRPSGMATEAFF
D: TRBD1
V: TRBV5-1
length: 19
J: TRBJ1-1
size: once

DNA: TGTGCCAGCTCACCCTCCAGCGGGCGCTCCTACGAGCAGTACTTC
CDR3: CASSPSSGRSYEQYF
D: .
V: TRBV18
length: 15
J: TRBJ2-7
size: .

DNA: TGCGCCAGCAGCCAACGGAAGGCGAGAGGGGGGGTCGACGAGCAGTACTTC
CDR3: CASSQRKARGGVDEQYF
D: .
V: TRBV4-1
length: 17
J: TRBJ2-7
size: .

DNA: TGTGCCGGTACAGGGACAAGCTCCTACAATGAGCAGTTCTTC
CDR3: CAGTGTSSYNEQFF
D: .
V: TRBV6-1
length: 14
J: TRBJ2-1
size: .

DNA: TGTGCCAGCAGTTTCGGTCAATCCTATGGCTACACCTTC
CDR3: CASSFGQSYGYTF
D: .
V: TRBV27
length: 13
J: TRBJ1-2
size: .

DNA: TGTGCCAGCAGCTTCATAACAGGGGGCCATGGCTACACCTTC
CDR3: CASSFITGGHGYTF
D: TRBD1
V: TRBV5-6
length: 14
J: TRBJ1-2
size: few

DNA: TGTGCCAGCAGCTTACGACAGAACGGAGAGACCCAGTACTTC
CDR3: CASSLRQNGETQYF
D: .
V: TRBV7-8
length: 14
J: TRBJ2-5
size: .

DNA: TGCGCCAGCAGCCAAGATCTAGGGGGCAGGAGACCTGAAGCTTTCTTT
CDR3: CASSQDLGGRRPEAFF
D: TRBD1
V: TRBV4-1
length: 16
J: TRBJ1-1
size: .

DNA: TGTGCCAGCAGTTATTACGAGCAGTACTTC
CDR3: CASSYYEQYF
D: .
V: TRBV11-2
length: 10
J: TRBJ2-7
size: .

DNA: TGCAGCGTTGACCAGGGGAACACTGAAGCTTTCTTT
CDR3: CSVDQGNTEAFF
D: .
V: TRBV29-1
length: 12
J: TRBJ1-1
size: many

DNA: TGTGCCAGCAGTTACGGGGGGGCTGGGGCCAACGTCCTGACTTTC
CDR3: CASSYGGAGANVLTF
D: TRBD2
V: TRBV6-5
length: 15
J: TRBJ2-6
size: once

DNA: TGTGCCAGCAGTTCCCCCTGGTCCGGGTCCGATGAGCAGTTCTTC
CDR3: CASSSPWSGSDEQFF
D: .
V: TRBV28
length: 15
J: TRBJ2-1
size: .

DNA: TGTGCCAGCAGCTTCCAGGGGAACACTGAAGCTTTCTTT
CDR3: CASSFQGNTEAFF
D: .
V: TRBV5-4
length: 13
J: TRBJ1-1
size: few

DNA: TGCGCCAGCAGTTCAGCAGGGGACTACAATGAGCAGTTCTTC
CDR3: CASSSAGDYNEQFF
D: .
V: TRBV5-1
length: 14
J: TRBJ2-1
size: .

DNA: TGTGCCAGTAGTATCTCGAAGGGGAACGGAAACACCATATATTTT
CDR3: CASSISKGNGNTIYF
D: .
V: TRBV19
length: 15
J: TRBJ1-3
size: few

DNA: TGTGCCAGTAGTTCCACGTCGGTTTTAAACTATGGCTACACCTTC
CDR3: CASSSTSVLNYGYTF
D: .
V: TRBV19
length: 15
J: TRBJ1-2
size: .

DNA: TGTGCCAGCAGCCCGCCCCGGGGGAGCTCCTACAATGAGCAGTTCTTC
CDR3: CASSPPRGSSYNEQFF
D: .
V: TRBV28
length: 16
J: TRBJ2-1
size: .

DNA: TGTGCCAGCAGCTCCCAGGGAGGAAACACCGGGGAGCTGTTTTTT
CDR3: CASSSQGGNTGELFF
D: .
V: TRBV11-1
length: 15
J: TRBJ2-2
size: .

DNA: TGTGCCAGCAGTGAATTCGGGTGGGCAGGGGTGGATACGCAGTATTTT
CDR3: CASSEFGWAGVDTQYF
D: .
V: TRBV25-1
length: 16
J: TRBJ2-3
size: .

DNA: TGCGCCAGCAGCTTGTACAGCCAAGAGACCCAGTACTTC
CDR3: CASSLYSQETQYF
D: .
V: TRBV5-1
length: 13
J: TRBJ2-5
size: .

DNA: TGTGCCAGCAGCTACACTTTAGGAGGACCGCATGAAGCTTTCTTT
CDR3: CASSYTLGGPHEAFF
D: .
V: TRBV7-3
length: 15
J: TRBJ1-1
size: .

DNA: TGTGCCAGCAGCTTATACCCCCGGAGCGAGCAGTACTTC
CDR3: CASSLYPRSEQYF
D: .
V: TRBV7-3
length: 13
J: TRBJ2-7
size: .

DNA: TGTGCCAGCAGTTTAGTTGGCTTGGAGGAGACCCAGTACTTC
CDR3: CASSLVGLEETQYF
D: .
V: TRBV28
length: 14
J: TRBJ2-5
size: .

DNA: TGTGCCACCAGCAGGACTCAGGGGATCGGCTACACCTTC
CDR3: CATSRTQGIGYTF
D: .
V: TRBV15
length: 13
J: TRBJ1-2
size: .

DNA: TGTGCCAGCAGCGACGGACAGCTACATAATGAAAAACTGTTTTTT
CDR3: CASSDGQLHNEKLFF
D: .
V: TRBV7-2
length: 15
J: TRBJ1-4
size: .

DNA: TGCAGCGTTGGGCAGTCCGATGGCTACACCTTC
CDR3: CSVGQSDGYTF
D: .
V: TRBV29-1
length: 11
J: TRBJ1-2
size: few

DNA: TGTGCCAGCAGCTTCGGGGGGGAATACAATGAGCAGTTCTTC
CDR3: CASSFGGEYNEQFF
D: TRBD2
V: TRBV7-3
length: 14
J: TRBJ2-1
size: .

DNA: TGTGCCAGCAACGACAGCCCAGAATACTATGGCTACACCTTC
CDR3: CASNDSPEYYGYTF
D: .
V: TRBV6-1
length: 14
J: TRBJ1-2
size: .

DNA: TGTGCCAGTAGTATAGGGACAGGAAATTACGAGCAGTACTTC
CDR3: CASSIGTGNYEQYF
D: TRBD1
V: TRBV19
length: 14
J: TRBJ2-7
size: .

DNA: TGTGCCAGCAGTTCGGGCACTGAAGCTTTCTTT
CDR3: CASSSGTEAFF
D: .
V: TRBV2
length: 11
J: TRBJ1-1
size: once

DNA: TGTGCCAGCAGTGCTCACCAGGGAGGTGGCAATCAGCCCCAGCATTTT
CDR3: CASSAHQGGGNQPQHF
D: .
V: TRBV28
length: 16
J: TRBJ1-5
size: .

DNA: TGTGCCAGTGGGTCAGGGGGGATTTACAATGAGCAGTTCTTC
CDR3: CASGSGGIYNEQFF
D: .
V: TRBV19
length: 14
J: TRBJ2-1
size: once

DNA: TGTGCCAGCAGCGTAACAGGGCGGGACGAGCAGTACTTC
CDR3: CASSVTGRDEQYF
D: .
V: TRBV9
length: 13
J: TRBJ2-7
size: .

DNA: TGTGCCAGCAGCGCGGGGGGAATCTTGTCATATTTT
CDR3: CASSAGGILSYF
D: TRBD2
V: TRBV11-2
length: 12
J: TRBJ2-3
size: .

DNA: TGTGCCAGCAGCCGGCGCTCCTCAGCGGGGCAAGAGACCCAGTACTTC
CDR3: CASSRRSSAGQETQYF
D: TRBD2
V: TRBV4-2
length: 16
J: TRBJ2-5
size: .

DNA: TGTGCCAGCAGCTCGACAGGGGGTCAAGAGACCCAGTACTTC
CDR3: CASSSTGGQETQYF
D: TRBD1
V: TRBV7-3
length: 14
J: TRBJ2-5
size: .

DNA: TGTGCCAGCAGCTTAGGAGGGACAGGGTGGCGGAATGAGCAGTTCTTC
CDR3: CASSLGGTGWRNEQFF
D: TRBD1
V: TRBV7-2
length: 16
J: TRBJ2-1
size: .

DNA: TGCGCCAGCACCCCGGGACTAGCGGGACAAGAGACCCAGTACTTC
CDR3: CASTPGLAGQETQYF
D: TRBD2
V: TRBV5-1
length: 15
J: TRBJ2-5
size: .

DNA: TGTGCCAGTAGTTCCATCCAGGGTCCGAGTCAGCCCCAGCATTTT
CDR3: CASSSIQGPSQPQHF
D: .
V: TRBV19
length: 15
J: TRBJ1-5
size: once

DNA: TGTGCCAGCAGCCAAGGGAGGGCTAGGGTGGATGAGCAGTTCTTC
CDR3: CASSQGRARVDEQFF
D: .
V: TRBV4-2
length: 15
J: TRBJ2-1
size: .